The entry that follows covers one T cell receptor beta chain sequence. It lacks a known antigen. Nothing much larger sits one base from this clone, and base qualities are not available. CDR1 is given as MNHEY and CDR2 as SVGAGI, both from the germline V gene. Trimming accounts for 2 bases at V and 6 bases at J, while the number of junction bases matched to no gene is 6. Inclusive of the bounding cysteine and phenylalanine, the CDR3 is 15 residues long. Just CDR3 DNA is preserved here, 45 bases in frame from base 1. This record belongs to a study of T-cell memory formation after mild COVID-19 (dated by TCRdb to the early 2020s). In terms of the full investigation: TCR sequence clusters from the two donors were found to be largely donor specific. T-cell clones expanding and contracting after mild COVID-19 in a couple of donors were tracked by longitudinal TCRalpha and TCRbeta repertoire sequencing. The cohort was made up of two young adult volunteers, one female and one male, who were previously healthy. What the authors observed across the whole study: Only a couple of mild cases were covered by the study, and larger cohorts that include severe cases with pre-infection samples were considered necessary. Contracting CD4+ clones turned up mainly in the CM and EM memory subsets, whereas EMRA was where CD8+ clones were enriched. The detection of some responding clones in pre-infection memory suggests that pre-existing cross-reactive memory T cells joined the SARS-CoV-2 response. From day 15 to 85, contracting clones showed balanced CD4/CD8 phenotypes, whereas a second wave of clones that expanded from day 15 to 37 leaned towards CD4+. SARS-CoV-2 specificity of the second-wave clones peaking on day 37 was not confirmed.

PBMCs were isolated by Ficoll-Paque density gradient centrifugation. Sequencing used an Illumina NovaSeq 6000. Using 5'RACE with constant-segment primers, TCRalpha and TCRbeta cDNA libraries were constructed, with sample barcodes and unique molecular identifiers added in the process. RNA was extracted from every sample with Trizol reagent. Amplification of the libraries took two PCR steps, and the second step added a second sample barcode plus Illumina TruSeq adapters. Sequencing of the libraries was done on an Illumina NovaSeq, producing 2 x 150 bp paired-end reads. The study's processing was this. Reads were demultiplexed and collapsed into UMI-guided consensus sequences with migec v1.2.7. With mixcr v2.1.11, UMI consensuses were aligned to TRA and TRB V and J templates and assembled into clonotypes. A clonotype was counted as expanded or contracted only if both edgeR and NoisET called the change significant, with noise models trained on biological replicates. For edgeR calls, the cutoffs were a false discovery rate-adjusted p below 0.01 and a log2 fold-change threshold of 1. As an exploratory analysis of dynamics, max-normalized trajectories of the 1000 most abundant clonotypes were examined with PCA combined with hierarchical clustering. Each responding clone was given a CD4 or CD8 phenotype based on the CD4+ and CD8+ repertoires, which had been sequenced separately. TCRdb reprocessed the public reads (quality trimming at Q25 with fastp, clone calling with MiXCR) and kept in-frame beta chains. Rows are combined by CDR3 protein, so each entry shows the most common genes and DNA. These V and J calls rely on TCRdb rather than the paper's analysis. The table for this sample lists 300,000 to 350,000 distinct CDR3 sequences; 10% to 15% of them were counted only once. The ten largest make up about 21% of the sample.

The receptor was derived from a man younger than 35 who had mild COVID-19 (a few samples of this study predate the infection). The sample titles of this study are shuffled in the database, so cell type and time point are left out; the donor was told from shared clones. The chain uses TRBV6-5 and TRBJ1-4; 7 bases in the middle match TRBD1. Sequencing was done on a sample of PBMCs or a T cell subset sorted from them (not recorded which). Read as DNA, the sequence is TGTGCCAGCAGTTACCAGACAGGGTCGGATGAAAAACTGTTTTTT. It translates as CASSYQTGSDEKLFF.